A selection of T cell receptor beta chains follows, all from one sample in a study of technical replicates of blood from a few donors. The method was immunoSEQ multiplex PCR; TCRdb's version includes in-frame clones alone and lacks a portion of them. The sample consists of about 100,000 clones, 85% to 95% of them appearing once. The sample taken for sequencing was T cells isolated from PBMCs. The receptor set was obtained from a human donor in good health. Both conserved end residues are part of each CDR3. The D gene is left open where the match is weak. Size is stated for part of the rows, as once, few or many counts, or as a class when the clone is expanded.

CDR3,DNA,size,J,V,D
CASSTGLAGGPRNEQFF,TGCGCCAGCTCGACAGGACTAGCGGGAGGGCCGAGGAATGAGCAGTTCTTC,-,TRBJ2-1,TRBV5-1,TRBD2
CASSLSTPFHNEQFF,TGTGCCAGCAGCTTATCTACCCCATTCCACAATGAGCAGTTCTTC,-,TRBJ2-1,TRBV11-2,-
CASSFPAWSGRYEQYF,TGTGCCAGCAGTTTCCCGGCCTGGTCGGGTCGGTACGAGCAGTACTTC,once,TRBJ2-7,TRBV28,-
CSVVGGNTEAFF,TGCAGCGTTGTAGGAGGGAATACTGAAGCTTTCTTT,-,TRBJ1-1,TRBV29-1,-
CASSQQGNGGNTIYF,TGTGCCAGCTCACAACAGGGAAACGGAGGAAACACCATATATTTT,few,TRBJ1-3,TRBV18,-
CASSLLTRETQYF,TGTGCCAGCAGTTTACTGACTAGGGAGACCCAGTACTTC,-,TRBJ2-5,TRBV27,-
CASSHSTQNTEAFF,TGTGCCAGCAGCCATTCCACACAGAACACTGAAGCTTTCTTT,-,TRBJ1-1,TRBV14,-
CASSLDRGGLGHGYTF,TGTGCCAGCAGCTTAGACCGGGGGGGCCTTGGCCATGGCTACACCTTC,-,TRBJ1-2,TRBV11-3,-
CASSQVQTSGGKYEQYF,TGTGCCAGCAGCCAGGTACAGACTAGCGGGGGGAAATACGAGCAGTACTTC,-,TRBJ2-7,TRBV4-2,TRBD2
CASSLGGEAGANVLTF,TGTGCCAGCAGCTTAGGCGGGGAGGCTGGGGCCAACGTCCTGACTTTC,-,TRBJ2-6,TRBV7-8,-
CAWPGRPGTGNSNQPQHF,TGTGCCTGGCCGGGGAGACCCGGGACAGGAAATAGCAATCAGCCCCAGCATTTT,-,TRBJ1-5,TRBV30,TRBD1
CASNSRGAFF,TGTGCCAGCAACTCCAGGGGGGCTTTCTTT,-,TRBJ1-1,TRBV6-1,TRBD1
CASSSTDVSGYTF,TGTGCCAGCAGCTCCACAGACGTCTCTGGCTACACCTTC,-,TRBJ1-2,TRBV7-9,-
CASSGQREREGQHEQFF,TGTGCCAGCAGTGGACAAAGGGAGCGGGAGGGCCAGCATGAGCAGTTCTTC,-,TRBJ2-1,TRBV2,TRBD2
CASSNGAGPGAYTGELFF,TGTGCCAGCAGTAACGGTGCAGGGCCAGGGGCGTACACCGGGGAGCTGTTTTTT,-,TRBJ2-2,TRBV28,-
CASSLTEIGQGGGAEAFF,TGTGCCAGCAGTTTAACAGAAATAGGACAGGGAGGAGGAGCTGAAGCTTTCTTT,-,TRBJ1-1,TRBV28,TRBD1
CASSPAERSYEQYF,TGTGCCAGCAGCCCAGCAGAGCGCTCCTACGAGCAGTACTTC,few,TRBJ2-7,TRBV7-9,-
CASSPLADNEQFF,TGTGCCAGTAGCCCTCTAGCGGACAATGAGCAGTTCTTC,-,TRBJ2-1,TRBV19,TRBD2
CASSLSLVGQPQHF,TGTGCCAGCAGTTTATCCCTAGTAGGTCAGCCCCAGCATTTT,-,TRBJ1-5,TRBV27,-
CASSSGQNQPQHF,TGTGCCAGCAGTTCGGGACAGAATCAGCCCCAGCATTTT,-,TRBJ1-5,TRBV27,TRBD1
CAWSVQGQVAEQYF,TGTGCCTGGAGTGTGCAAGGACAGGTTGCAGAGCAGTACTTC,-,TRBJ2-7,TRBV30,TRBD1
CASSLALLNTEAFF,TGTGCCAGCAGCTTAGCGCTATTGAACACTGAAGCTTTCTTT,-,TRBJ1-1,TRBV7-9,-
CASSLAGGPPRTQYF,TGTGCCAGCAGCTTAGCGGGGGGGCCACCACGGACCCAGTACTTC,-,TRBJ2-5,TRBV11-3,TRBD2
CASSYISGTGPYEQYF,TGTGCCAGCAGTTACATTTCCGGGACAGGTCCCTACGAGCAGTACTTC,-,TRBJ2-7,TRBV27,TRBD1